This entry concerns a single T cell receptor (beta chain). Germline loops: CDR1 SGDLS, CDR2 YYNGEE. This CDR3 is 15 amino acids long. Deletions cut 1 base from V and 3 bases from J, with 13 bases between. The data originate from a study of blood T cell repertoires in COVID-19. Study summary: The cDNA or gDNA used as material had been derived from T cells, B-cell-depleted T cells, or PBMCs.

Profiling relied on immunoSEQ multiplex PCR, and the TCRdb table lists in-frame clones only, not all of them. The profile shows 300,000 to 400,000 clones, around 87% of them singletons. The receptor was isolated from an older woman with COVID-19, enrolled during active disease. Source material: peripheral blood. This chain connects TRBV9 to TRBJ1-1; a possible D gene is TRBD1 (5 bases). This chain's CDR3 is CASSVSGEWDTEAFF. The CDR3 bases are TGTGCCAGCAGCGTATCGGGGGAGTGGGACACTGAAGCTTTCTTT.